The T cell receptor (beta chain) under discussion was sequenced for a study of T cell clones after liver transplantation. The wider study: TCRbeta sequencing after a pre-transplant mixed lymphocyte reaction identified graft-donor-reactive clones, later tracked in post-transplant blood. Third-party-reactive TCRbeta sequences from pre-transplant mixed lymphocyte reactions served as antigen-independent comparators.

Libraries were prepared by immunoSEQ multiplex PCR; TCRdb keeps only in-frame clonotypes and omits some of them. The sample has under 150,000 clones; about nine tenths are singletons. Germline V gives CDR1 MNHNS, CDR2 SASEGT. The CDR3 spans 15 residues. The V segment lost 3 bases and the J segment 4 bases; nucleotides outside the gene matches: 8. The source is a human patient who received a liver transplant. Part of the T cell pool may stem from the graft donor. This sequence joins TRBV6-1 and TRBJ1-2, with TRBD1 matching 7 bases. Sequencing used CD4+ T cells from blood, obtained 12 months after liver transplant. In DNA form, the CDR3 reads TGTGCCAGCAGTGAGAGGACAGGCGGTGGCTATGGCTACACCTTC. Its protein product is CASSERTGGGYGYTF.